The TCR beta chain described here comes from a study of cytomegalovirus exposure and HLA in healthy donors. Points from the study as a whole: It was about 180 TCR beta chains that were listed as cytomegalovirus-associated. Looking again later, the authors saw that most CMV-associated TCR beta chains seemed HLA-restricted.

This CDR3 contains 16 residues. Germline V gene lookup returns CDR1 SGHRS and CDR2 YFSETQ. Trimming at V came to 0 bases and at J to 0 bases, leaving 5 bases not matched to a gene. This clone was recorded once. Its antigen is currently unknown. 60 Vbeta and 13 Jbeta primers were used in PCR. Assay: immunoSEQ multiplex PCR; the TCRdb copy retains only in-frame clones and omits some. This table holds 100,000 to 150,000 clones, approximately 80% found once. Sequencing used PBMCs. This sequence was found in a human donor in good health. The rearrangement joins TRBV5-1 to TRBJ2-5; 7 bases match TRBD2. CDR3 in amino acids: CASSLGGTTYQETQYF. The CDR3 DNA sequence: TGCGCCAGCAGCTTGGGGGGGACTACCTACCAAGAGACCCAGTACTTC.